Each of the 20 T cell receptor beta chains below was sequenced from the same sample in a study of technical replicates of blood from a handful of donors. Data came from immunoSEQ multiplex PCR; TCRdb stores just in-frame clones and leaves some out. This table has about 97,000 clones, just under 95% appearing once. The sequenced sample was T cells isolated from PBMCs. The receptors shown here come from a human donor in good health.

The rearrangement joins TRBV27 to TRBJ2-3, with 8 bases fitting TRBD1. Trimming at V came to 2 bases and at J to 0 bases, leaving 7 bases not matched to a gene. The CDR3 extends over 17 amino acids. In germline, CDR1 is MNHEY, CDR2 SMNVEV (reference sequence). CDR3 in amino acids: CASSLGLRGPSTDTQYF. The DNA of the CDR3 is TGTGCCAGCAGTTTAGGTCTCAGGGGGCCAAGCACAGATACGCAGTATTTT.

This clone was seen once. V gene TRBV9 combines with J gene TRBJ2-7; perhaps TRBD1 as D (6 bases). The CDR3 length is 16 residues. Germline CDR1 and CDR2: SGDLS and YYNGEE. Between the trimmed V and J ends, which lost 4 bases and 4 bases, there was a span of 21 bases. CDR3 nucleotides: TGTGCCAGCAGCCAGACAGGAGAAGCGGCGGCTTACGAGCAGTACTTC. Its translation: CASSQTGEAAAYEQYF.

The chain combines TRBV30 with TRBJ2-2, with 11 bases that match TRBD2. Trimming cost V 2 bases and J 5 bases; bases outside gene matches: 10. The CDR3 has 17 amino acids. The germline V gene encodes CDR1 GTSNPN and CDR2 SVGIG (reference sequence). CDR3 nucleotide sequence: TGTGCCTGGAGTCGCTACCGGACTAGCGGGTATACCGGGGAGCTGTTTTTT. The encoded protein is CAWSRYRTSGYTGELFF.

CDR3 in DNA: TGTGCCAGCAGCCTACAGGCCTACGAGCAGTACTTC. Amino acids: CASSLQAYEQYF. The chain is built from TRBV7-9 and TRBJ2-7; TRBD1 is a possible D gene (5 bases). From germline, CDR1 is SEHNR and CDR2 FQNEAQ (reference sequence). V gave up 5 bases and J gave up 2 bases, with 7 bases separating them. The CDR3 has 12 residues.

V usage is TRBV10-3 and J usage is TRBJ1-3, with 8 positions matching TRBD1. The J segment lost 0 bases and the V segment lost 7 bases, leaving 8 bases of the junction unmatched. CDR1 is ENHRY, CDR2 SYGVKD, per germline. The CDR3 loop spans 16 amino acids. CDR3 sequence: CAIIRTGGTSGNTIYF. Here the CDR3 DNA reads TGTGCCATCATCCGAACAGGGGGGACCTCTGGAAACACCATATATTTT.

In this sample, this clone turned up once. This chain connects TRBV5-6 to TRBJ1-1, with TRBD1 matching 10 bases. The germline V gene encodes CDR1 SGHDT and CDR2 YYEEEE. CDR3 length: 17 amino acids. Trimming at V came to 0 bases and at J to 0 bases, leaving 5 bases not matched to a gene. The CDR3 loop reads CASSLGDRGYLNTEAFF. Written as DNA, the CDR3 is TGTGCCAGCAGCTTGGGGGACAGGGGATACTTGAACACTGAAGCTTTCTTT.

The V gene is TRBV4-2, the J gene TRBJ2-3; D call uncertain. The CDR3 runs 15 residues. Trimming cost V 0 bases and J 0 bases, with 7 bases left between them. CDR1 and CDR2 (germline): LGHNA, YNFKEQ. CDR3 DNA: TGTGCCAGCAGCCAAGAGCGCTATAGCACAGATACGCAGTATTTT. This sequence encodes CASSQERYSTDTQYF.

This clone was observed many times. The genes are TRBV9 and TRBJ2-2, with 11 bases that match TRBD2. Germline CDR1 and CDR2: SGDLS and YYNGEE. This CDR3 comprises 15 residues. J gave up 2 bases and V 3 bases, and 0 bases lay outside the gene matches. The chain's CDR3 is CASSGLAGNTGELFF. The CDR3 nucleotides read TGTGCCAGCAGCGGACTAGCGGGAAACACCGGGGAGCTGTTTTTT.

This clone occurred once. The rearrangement joins TRBV10-3 to TRBJ1-3, with 9 bases identical to TRBD1. The germline CDR1 and CDR2 sequences are ENHRY and SYGVKD. Trimming took 8 bases from V and 1 from J; bases not matched to a gene: 0. The CDR3 has 13 residues. CDR3 DNA: TGTGCCATCGGACAGGGGTCTGGAAACACCATATATTTT. Protein: CAIGQGSGNTIYF.

The rearrangement joins TRBV20-1 to TRBJ2-5; weak D call: TRBD2 (6 bases). CDR3 length equals 11 residues. Trimming stripped 6 bases from V and 1 base from J, with 6 bases between. Germline values: CDR1 DFQATT, CDR2 SNEGSKA (reference sequence). DNA of the CDR3: TGCAGTGCGGGGGGCCAAGAGACCCAGTACTTC. The encoded protein is CSAGGQETQYF.

This chain uses TRBV5-1 with TRBJ1-2; D not resolved. The CDR3 spans 15 residues. V lost 4 bases, J lost 4 bases, and 17 bases lay in between. Germline CDR1 is SGHRS and CDR2 is YFSETQ. The CDR3 region has the DNA TGCGCCAGCAGCCTCATGAGGGCAGAGGGCTATGGCTACACCTTC. Its protein product is CASSLMRAEGYGYTF. The full variable domain, rest sourced from reference TRBV5-1 and TRBJ1-2, is KAGVTQTPRYLIKTRGQQVTLSCSPISGHRSVSWYQQTPGQGLQFLFEYFSETQRNKGNFPGRFSGRQFSNSRSEMNVSTLELGDSALYLCASSLMRAEGYGYTFGSGTRLTVV.

As DNA, the CDR3 is TGTGCCAGCAGTTTTACAGATTACAATGAGCAGTTCTTC. Translated: CASSFTDYNEQFF. The chain links TRBV27 to TRBJ2-1, with D uncertain. Germline V gene data show CDR1 as MNHEY and CDR2 as SMNVEV (reference sequence). The germline V and J ends were trimmed by 3 bases and 4 bases, with 7 bases remaining between them. This CDR3 is 13 amino acids long.

The genes are TRBV4-1 and TRBJ2-5; 8 positions match TRBD2. Looked up from germline, CDR1 is MGHRA and CDR2 is YSYEKL. Unmatched junction bases numbered 8, after V lost 3 bases and J lost 5 bases. CDR3 length: 15 residues. The CDR3 spells CASSHTGTSGETQYF. As DNA, the CDR3 is TGCGCCAGCAGCCACACCGGGACTAGTGGGGAGACCCAGTACTTC.

The chain employs TRBV6-1 and TRBJ2-2, with 7 nucleotides matching TRBD2. Germline loops: CDR1 MNHNS, CDR2 SASEGT. With V trimmed by 4 bases and J by 4 bases, 3 bases remained unmatched. The CDR3 is made up of 14 amino acids. DNA of the CDR3: TGTGCCAGCAGTGTGGGGACTATCACCGGGGAGCTGTTTTTT. Encoded protein: CASSVGTITGELFF.

This chain links TRBV29-1 with TRBJ2-1; 12 bases are shared with TRBD2. The V gene's germline CDR1 is SQVTM and CDR2 ANQGSEA. The CDR3 length is 20 residues. After removal of 2 bases from V and 6 bases from J, the junction contained 20 bases not matched to a gene. CDR3 sequence (DNA): TGCAGCGTTGAATTGATCGGGGGTAGCGCTAGCGGGAGGGCTTCCAATGAGCAGTTCTTC. This codes for CSVELIGGSASGRASNEQFF.

The chain recombines TRBV4-2 with TRBJ1-2, with a possible D match to TRBD1 (5 bases). V was shortened by 0 bases and J by 6 bases, with 5 bases between the two germline ends. Germline V CDR1 and CDR2: LGHNA, YNFKEQ. The CDR3 consists of 12 residues. The CDR3 nucleotides read TGTGCCAGCAGCCAAGAGACAGATGGCTACACCTTC. Amino acid sequence: CASSQETDGYTF.

This chain joins TRBV2 and TRBJ2-7; D possibly corresponds to TRBD1 (5 bases). This CDR3 region has 13 residues. Trimming took 1 base from V and 2 from J, leaving 6 bases between them. Germline-derived CDR1 and CDR2 are SNHLY and FYNNEI. CDR3 coding DNA: TGTGCCAGCAGTGAAGGGGGCCCCTACGAGCAGTACTTC. This codes for CASSEGGPYEQYF.

There are a few counts of this clone. This chain links TRBV19 with TRBJ1-5, with 7 bases aligning to TRBD1. The V gene end was trimmed by 5 bases and the J gene end by 0 bases; junction bases not matched to a gene: 4. The germline gives CDR1 LNHDA, CDR2 SQIVND (reference sequence). This CDR3 comprises 15 residues. The CDR3 region is CASSLTGASNQPQHF. In DNA, the CDR3 is TGTGCCAGTAGTCTCACAGGGGCTAGCAATCAGCCCCAGCATTTT.

The CDR3 is CASSSPGTASSYEQYF. Here the CDR3 DNA reads TGTGCCAGTAGTAGCCCTGGGACAGCCTCCTCCTACGAGCAGTACTTC. The chain employs TRBV19 and TRBJ2-7; TRBD1 matches 7 bases. V lost 4 bases to trimming and J lost 0 bases; unmatched junction nucleotides: 9. CDR1 and CDR2 from the germline V gene are LNHDA and SQIVND (reference sequence). The CDR3 has 16 residues.

The chain uses TRBV28 and TRBJ2-5; the match to TRBD1 covers 9 bases. J was trimmed by 1 base and V by 8 bases; bases with no gene match: 23. The CDR3 is 20 amino acids. Germline-derived CDR1 and CDR2 are MDHEN and SYDVKM. The CDR3 coding sequence is TGTGCCAGCCCCTTCCCCCCGTGGGACAGGGAACGGGACCTCCAAGAGACCCAGTACTTC. It codes for CASPFPPWDRERDLQETQYF.